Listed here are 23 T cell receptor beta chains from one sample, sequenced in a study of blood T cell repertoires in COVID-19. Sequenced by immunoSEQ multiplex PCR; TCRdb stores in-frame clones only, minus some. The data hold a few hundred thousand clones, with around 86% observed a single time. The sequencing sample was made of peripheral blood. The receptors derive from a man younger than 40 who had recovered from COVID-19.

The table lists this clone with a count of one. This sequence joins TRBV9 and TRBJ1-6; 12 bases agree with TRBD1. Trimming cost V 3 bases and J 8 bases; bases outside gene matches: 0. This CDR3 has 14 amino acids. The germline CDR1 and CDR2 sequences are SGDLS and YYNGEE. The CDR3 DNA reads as TGTGCCAGCAGCGGGGACAGGGGGCATTCACCCCTCCACTTT. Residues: CASSGDRGHSPLHF.

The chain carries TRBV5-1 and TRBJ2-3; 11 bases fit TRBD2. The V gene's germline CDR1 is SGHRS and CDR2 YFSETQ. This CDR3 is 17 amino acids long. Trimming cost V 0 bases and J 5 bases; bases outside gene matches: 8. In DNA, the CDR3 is TGCGCCAGCAGCTTGGAAGGTAGCGGGGGGGCCGAAGATACGCAGTATTTT. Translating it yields CASSLEGSGGAEDTQYF. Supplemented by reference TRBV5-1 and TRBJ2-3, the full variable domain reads KAGVTQTPRYLIKTRGQQVTLSCSPISGHRSVSWYQQTPGQGLQFLFEYFSETQRNKGNFPGRFSGRQFSNSRSEMNVSTLELGDSALYLCASSLEGSGGAEDTQYFGPGTRLTVL.

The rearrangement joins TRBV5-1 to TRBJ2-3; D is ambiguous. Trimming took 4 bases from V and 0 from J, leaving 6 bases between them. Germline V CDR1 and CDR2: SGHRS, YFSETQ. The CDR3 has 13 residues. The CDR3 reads CASSATSTDTQYF. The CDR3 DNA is TGCGCCAGCAGCGCTACTAGCACAGATACGCAGTATTTT.

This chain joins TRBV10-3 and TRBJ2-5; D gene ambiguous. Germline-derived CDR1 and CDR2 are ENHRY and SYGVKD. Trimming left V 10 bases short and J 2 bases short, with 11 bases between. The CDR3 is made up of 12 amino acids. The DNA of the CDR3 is TGTGCCACCACGTCTACTCAAGAGACCCAGTACTTC. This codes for CATTSTQETQYF.

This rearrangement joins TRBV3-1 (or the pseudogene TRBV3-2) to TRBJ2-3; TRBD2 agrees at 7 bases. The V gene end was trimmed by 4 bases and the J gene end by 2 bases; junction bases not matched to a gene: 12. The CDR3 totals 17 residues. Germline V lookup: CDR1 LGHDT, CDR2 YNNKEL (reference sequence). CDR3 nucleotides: TGTGCCAGCAGCCCCTTCGGGCTAGCGGTGAACACAGATACGCAGTATTTT. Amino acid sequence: CASSPFGLAVNTDTQYF.

The CDR3 spells CASSIRDRVRETQYF. For the CDR3, the DNA is TGTGCCAGCAGCATCCGGGACAGGGTTCGTGAGACCCAGTACTTC. The V call is TRBV5-5, the J call TRBJ2-5, with TRBD1 identical over 9 bases. The CDR3 is 15 residues long. V lost 4 bases, J lost 5 bases, and 9 bases stayed unmatched. Germline V gene data show CDR1 as SGHKS and CDR2 as YYEKEE (reference sequence).

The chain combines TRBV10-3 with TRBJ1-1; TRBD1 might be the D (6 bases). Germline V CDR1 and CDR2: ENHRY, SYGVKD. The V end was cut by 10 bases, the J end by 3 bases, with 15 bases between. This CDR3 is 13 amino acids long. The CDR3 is CATTGSRDTEAFF. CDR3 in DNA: TGTGCCACCACAGGGAGTCGGGACACTGAAGCTTTCTTT.

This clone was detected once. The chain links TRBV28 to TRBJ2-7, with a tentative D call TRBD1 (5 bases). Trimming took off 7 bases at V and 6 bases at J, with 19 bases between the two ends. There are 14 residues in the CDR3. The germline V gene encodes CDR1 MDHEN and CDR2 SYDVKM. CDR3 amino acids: CASKSGHKVGEQYF. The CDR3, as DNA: TGTGCCAGCAAATCTGGACACAAAGTCGGCGAGCAGTACTTC.

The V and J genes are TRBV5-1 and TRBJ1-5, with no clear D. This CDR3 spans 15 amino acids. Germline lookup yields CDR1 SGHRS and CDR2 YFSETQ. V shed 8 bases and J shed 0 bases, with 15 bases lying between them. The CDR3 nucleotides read TGCGCCAGTCGACCCGACGGGGTTAGCAATCAGCCCCAGCATTTT. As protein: CASRPDGVSNQPQHF.

The CDR3 region is CASSLERTYYEQYF. The DNA for the CDR3 is TGCGCCAGCAGCTTGGAGAGGACTTATTACGAGCAGTACTTC. This chain uses TRBV5-1 with TRBJ2-7; D may be TRBD2 (5 bases). Trimming removed 0 bases from V and 4 bases from J, with 11 bases in between. The germline V gene encodes CDR1 SGHRS and CDR2 YFSETQ. The CDR3 spans 14 residues.

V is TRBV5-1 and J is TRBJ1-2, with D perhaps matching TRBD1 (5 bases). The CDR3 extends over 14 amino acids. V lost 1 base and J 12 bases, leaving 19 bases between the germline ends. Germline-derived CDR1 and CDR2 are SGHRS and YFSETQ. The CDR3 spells CASSLSGEDYKDTF. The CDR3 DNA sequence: TGCGCCAGCAGCTTGTCGGGGGAGGACTATAAAGACACCTTC.

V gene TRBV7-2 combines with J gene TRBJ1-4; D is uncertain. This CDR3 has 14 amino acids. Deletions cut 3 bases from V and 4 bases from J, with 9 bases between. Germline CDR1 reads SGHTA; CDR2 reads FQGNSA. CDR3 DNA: TGTGCCAGCAGCTTGGCACAGATTAATGAAAAACTGTTTTTT. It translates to CASSLAQINEKLFF.

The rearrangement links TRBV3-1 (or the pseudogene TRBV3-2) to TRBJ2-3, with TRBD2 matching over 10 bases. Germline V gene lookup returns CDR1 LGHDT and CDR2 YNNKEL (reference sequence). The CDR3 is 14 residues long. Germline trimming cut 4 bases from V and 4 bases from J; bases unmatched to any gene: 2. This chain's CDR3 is CASSLGLAADTQYF. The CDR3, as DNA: TGTGCCAGCAGCCTCGGACTAGCGGCAGATACGCAGTATTTT.

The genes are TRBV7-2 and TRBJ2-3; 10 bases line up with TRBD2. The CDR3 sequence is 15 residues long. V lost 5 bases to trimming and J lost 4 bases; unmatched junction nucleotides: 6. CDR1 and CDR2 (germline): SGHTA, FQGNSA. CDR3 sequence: CASSDLAGGSDTQYF. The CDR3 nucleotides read TGTGCCAGCAGCGACTTAGCGGGGGGCTCAGATACGCAGTATTTT.

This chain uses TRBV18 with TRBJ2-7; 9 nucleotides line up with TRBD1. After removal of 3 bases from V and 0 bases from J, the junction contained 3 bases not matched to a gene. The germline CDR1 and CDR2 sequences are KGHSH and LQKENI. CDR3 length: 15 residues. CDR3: CASSPRTGVSYEQYF. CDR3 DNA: TGTGCCAGCTCACCTCGGACAGGGGTCTCCTACGAGCAGTACTTC.

The CDR3 coding sequence is TGTGCCAGCAGCCAGAACCTTGGAAGGGGTTTTGGCTACACCTTC. Translated: CASSQNLGRGFGYTF. The V call is TRBV4-2, the J call TRBJ1-2; D is possibly TRBD1 (5 bases). CDR1 and CDR2 from the germline V gene are LGHNA and YNFKEQ. The CDR3 has 15 amino acids. Between the trimmed V and J ends, which lost 3 bases and 7 bases, there was a span of 18 bases.

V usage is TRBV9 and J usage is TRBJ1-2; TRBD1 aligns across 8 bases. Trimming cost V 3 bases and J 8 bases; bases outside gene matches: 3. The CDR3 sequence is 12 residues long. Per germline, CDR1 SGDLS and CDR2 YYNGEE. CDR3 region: CASSAGGWGYTF. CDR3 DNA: TGTGCCAGCAGCGCAGGGGGCTGGGGCTACACCTTC.

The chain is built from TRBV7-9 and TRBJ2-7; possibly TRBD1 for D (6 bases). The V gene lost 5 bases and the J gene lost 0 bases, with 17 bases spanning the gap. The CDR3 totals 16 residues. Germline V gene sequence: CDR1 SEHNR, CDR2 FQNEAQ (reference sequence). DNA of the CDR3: TGTGCCAGCAGCCCCCTTAACACAGGGAACTCCTACGAGCAGTACGTC. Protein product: CASSPLNTGNSYEQYV.

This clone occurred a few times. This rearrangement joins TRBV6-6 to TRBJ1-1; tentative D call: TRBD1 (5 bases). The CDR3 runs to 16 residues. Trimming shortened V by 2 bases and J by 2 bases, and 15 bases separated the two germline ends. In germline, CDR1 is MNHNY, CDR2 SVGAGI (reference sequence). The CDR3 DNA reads TGTGCCAGCAGTTACCCGGGACGGGAGCTAAACACTGAAGCTTTCTTT. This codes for CASSYPGRELNTEAFF.

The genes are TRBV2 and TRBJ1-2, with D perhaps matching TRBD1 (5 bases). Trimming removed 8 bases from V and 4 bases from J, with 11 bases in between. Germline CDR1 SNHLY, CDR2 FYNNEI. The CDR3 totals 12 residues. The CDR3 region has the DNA TGTGCCAGCGGGGCAGAACTCTATGGCTACACCTTC. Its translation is CASGAELYGYTF.

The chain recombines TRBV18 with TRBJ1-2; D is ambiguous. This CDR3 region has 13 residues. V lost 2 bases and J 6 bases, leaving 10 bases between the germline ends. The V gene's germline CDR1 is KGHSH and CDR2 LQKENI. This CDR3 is CASSPSTGNGYTF. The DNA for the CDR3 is TGTGCCAGCTCACCATCGACCGGGAATGGCTACACCTTC.

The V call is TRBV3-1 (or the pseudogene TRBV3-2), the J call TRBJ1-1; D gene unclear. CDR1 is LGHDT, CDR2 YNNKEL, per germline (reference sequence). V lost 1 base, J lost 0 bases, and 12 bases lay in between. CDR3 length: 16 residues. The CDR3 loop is CASSQALPRVNTEAFF. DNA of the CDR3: TGTGCCAGCAGCCAAGCATTGCCGAGAGTGAACACTGAAGCTTTCTTT.

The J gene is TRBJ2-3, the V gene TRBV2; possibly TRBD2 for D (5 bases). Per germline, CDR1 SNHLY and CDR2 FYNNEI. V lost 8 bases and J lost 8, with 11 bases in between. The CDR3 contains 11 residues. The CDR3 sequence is CASAGSGTQYF. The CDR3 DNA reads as TGTGCCAGCGCGGGCTCCGGTACGCAGTATTTT.